Each of the 3 T cell receptor beta chains below was sequenced from the same sample in a study of blood T cell repertoires in COVID-19. Repertoires were generated with immunoSEQ multiplex PCR, while TCRdb's copy carries only in-frame clones and drops some. The profile shows about 280,000 clones, 70% to 90% of them singletons. The sequenced material came from PBMCs or T cells enriched from blood (not recorded which). All receptors come from a woman in her fifties or sixties in a cohort exposed to, infected with or recovered from COVID-19 (not recorded which).

This chain links TRBV9 with TRBJ1-1; no reliable D call. CDR3 size: 13 residues. Trimming left V 1 base short and J 3 bases short, with 7 bases between. In germline, CDR1 is SGDLS, CDR2 YYNGEE. CDR3 residues: CASSVTAYTEAFF. The CDR3 DNA sequence: TGTGCCAGCAGCGTAACAGCTTACACTGAAGCTTTCTTT.

CDR3 bases: TGTGCCAGCGACCCGGTCCCCGGGACAACCTACGAGCAGTACTTC. Translation gives CASDPVPGTTYEQYF. The rearrangement joins TRBV7-3 to TRBJ2-7; maybe TRBD1 (6 bases). Looked up from germline, CDR1 is SGHTA and CDR2 is FQGTGA. The CDR3 length is 15 residues. V was pared by 8 bases and J by 2 bases, with 19 bases between. Based on the CDR3 plus reference TRBV7-3 and TRBJ2-7, the full variable domain is GAGVSQTPSNKVTEKGKYVELRCDPISGHTALYWYRQSLGQGPEFLIYFQGTGAADDSGLPNDRFFAVRPEGSVSTLKIQRTERGDSAVYLCASDPVPGTTYEQYFGPGTRLTVT.

The chain's CDR3 is CASSPLGVGYNEQFF. CDR3 sequence (DNA): TGTGCCAGCTCACCTCTAGGGGTAGGCTACAATGAGCAGTTCTTC. J is TRBJ2-1 and V is TRBV18, with D perhaps TRBD1 (5 bases). The CDR3 consists of 15 residues. Germline V gene lookup returns CDR1 KGHSH and CDR2 LQKENI. Trimming cost V 3 bases and J 3 bases, with 12 bases left between them.